The source of this T cell receptor beta chain is a study of OX40 agonist ivuxolimab in advanced cancers. This CDR3 has 13 amino acids. The germline gives CDR1 SGDLS, CDR2 YYNGEE. Between the trimmed V and J ends, which lost 0 bases and 4 bases, there was a span of 8 bases. Clones were read by immunoSEQ multiplex PCR, and TCRdb kept only the in-frame ones, dropping some. The sample lists 30,000 to 45,000 clones; 88% were seen once. Sequenced material: CD4+ or CD8+ T cells sorted from blood, taken in a trial of the OX40 agonist ivuxolimab. The TCR sequence derives from an adult with an advanced solid tumor such as melanoma, head and neck, liver or kidney cancer. This chain uses TRBV9 with TRBJ2-7, with D possibly matching TRBD2 (5 bases). The CDR3 DNA follows: TGTGCCAGCAGCGTAGAGTCGGGATACGAGCAGTACTTC. This sequence encodes CASSVESGYEQYF.